These 2 T cell receptor beta chains originate from one sample sequenced in a study of T cells after posttransplantation cyclophosphamide. Busulfan-fludarabine conditioning, marrow transplant, and cyclophosphamide on days +3 and +4 were administered. Profiled with immunoSEQ multiplex PCR; TCRdb holds only in-frame clones, not every one. The table records some 37,000 clones, around 80% of them present only once. The sample consisted of CD4+ T cells sorted from blood, taken about 1,900 days after a stem cell transplant with posttransplant cyclophosphamide. The receptors were sampled from a female patient aged 40 to 55 who received an allogeneic stem cell transplant from a related donor, was CMV-positive, and had no GVHD. The graft donor may be the source of some T cells.

The chain uses TRBV19 and TRBJ1-5; D is possibly TRBD1 (5 bases). This CDR3 contains 14 residues. V was trimmed by 3 bases and J by 1 base, leaving 7 bases between them. The germline V gene has CDR1 LNHDA and CDR2 SQIVND (reference sequence). The CDR3 DNA reads as TGTGCCAGTAGTATGGGGCTCAGCAATCAGCCCCAGCATTTT. Translated, it gives CASSMGLSNQPQHF. Drawing the rest from reference TRBV19 and TRBJ1-5, the complete variable domain is DGGITQSPKYLFRKEGQNVTLSCEQNLNHDAMYWYRQDPGQGLRLIYYSQIVNDFQKGDIAEGYSVSREKKESFPLTVTSAQKNPTAFYLCASSMGLSNQPQHFGDGTRLSIL.

V is TRBV25-1 and J is TRBJ1-2; unclear D gene. Germline-derived CDR1 and CDR2 are MGHDK and SYGVNS. The CDR3 runs 12 residues. Trimming took off 6 bases at V and 4 bases at J, with 9 bases between the two ends. In DNA, the CDR3 is TGTGCCAGCAGCCCCAGTACCTATGGCTACACCTTC. Protein sequence: CASSPSTYGYTF.